These 12 T cell receptor beta chains were sequenced from one sample in a study of cytomegalovirus exposure and HLA in healthy donors. It was with 60 Vbeta and 13 Jbeta primers that the PCR ran. Clones were read by immunoSEQ multiplex PCR, and TCRdb kept only the in-frame ones, dropping some. The repertoire holds fewer than 150,000 clones, with around 77% as singletons. The specimen was PBMCs. These receptors all stem from a middle-aged man in good health and CMV-seronegative.

The chain carries TRBV5-4 and TRBJ2-7; 10 bases fit TRBD2. This CDR3 has 16 amino acids. Losses at the gene ends were 4 bases for V and 5 bases for J; bases not matched to a gene: 12. Germline assignment: CDR1 SGHNT and CDR2 YYREEE (reference sequence). The CDR3 loop is CASSLGRLAGADEQYF. CDR3 nucleotides: TGTGCCAGCAGCCTAGGGCGGCTAGCGGGAGCTGACGAGCAGTACTTC.

The V gene is TRBV19, the J gene TRBJ2-1; maybe TRBD2 (6 bases). CDR3 length equals 14 residues. V gave up 8 bases and J gave up 7 bases, with 18 bases separating them. Germline V gene lookup returns CDR1 LNHDA and CDR2 SQIVND (reference sequence). CDR3 DNA: TGTGCCAGTGGTACCGGAGGGAGCCATAATGAGCAGTTCTTC. This codes for CASGTGGSHNEQFF.

The V call is TRBV19, the J call TRBJ1-1; D may be TRBD1 (5 bases). Looked up from germline, CDR1 is LNHDA and CDR2 is SQIVND (reference sequence). This CDR3 contains 13 residues. Trimming cost V 5 bases and J 3 bases, with 10 bases left between them. CDR3 protein: CASSPRQYTEAFF. CDR3 nucleotides: TGTGCCAGTAGTCCGAGACAGTACACTGAAGCTTTCTTT.

The chain recombines TRBV19 with TRBJ1-5, with unresolved D. The germline V gene encodes CDR1 LNHDA and CDR2 SQIVND (reference sequence). V was pared by 0 bases and J by 7 bases, with 7 bases between. This CDR3 has 13 residues. The CDR3 DNA is TGTGCCAGTAGTATAGATTACAGACAGCCCCAGCATTTT. It is translated as CASSIDYRQPQHF.

The chain links TRBV27 to TRBJ2-1; 12 positions match TRBD2. CDR1 MNHEY and CDR2 SMNVEV come from the germline V gene (reference sequence). V lost 10 bases to trimming and J lost 7 bases; unmatched junction nucleotides: 11. This CDR3 has 15 residues. CDR3 in amino acids: CATTPGLAGGNEQFF. The CDR3 coding sequence is TGTGCCACCACCCCGGGGCTAGCGGGAGGGAATGAGCAGTTCTTC.

The chain carries TRBV18 and TRBJ2-5, with no clear D. The CDR3 covers 13 residues. Trimming cost V 6 bases and J 5 bases, with 13 bases left between them. Looked up from germline, CDR1 is KGHSH and CDR2 is LQKENI. Here the CDR3 DNA reads TGTGCCAGCTCGCCCCTCGGTTTGGAGACCCAGTACTTC. Translated: CASSPLGLETQYF.

The rearrangement uses TRBV28 and TRBJ1-4, with a tentative D call TRBD1 (6 bases). CDR1 is MDHEN and CDR2 is SYDVKM in the germline V gene. There are 15 residues in the CDR3. V was shortened by 2 bases and J by 8 bases, with 15 bases between the two germline ends. CDR3 in amino acids: CASSLIPGVGEKLFF. In DNA form, the CDR3 reads TGTGCCAGCAGTTTAATTCCAGGGGTAGGAGAAAAACTGTTTTTT.

The chain has TRBV6-6 and TRBJ2-7; 10 bases line up with TRBD1. Germline V gene lookup returns CDR1 MNHNY and CDR2 SVGAGI (reference sequence). The CDR3 has 15 amino acids. V shed 0 bases, J shed 3 bases, and the junction held 2 bases outside the gene matches. The CDR3 reads CASSYSGTGDYEQYF. The CDR3 bases are TGTGCCAGCAGTTACTCGGGGACAGGGGACTACGAGCAGTACTTC.

The chain recombines TRBV10-3 with TRBJ2-5; 9 nucleotides line up with TRBD2. The CDR3 sequence is 14 residues long. Germline assignment: CDR1 ENHRY and CDR2 SYGVKD. V trimming: 4 bases; J trimming: 2 bases; junction bases outside the gene matches: 2. The CDR3 DNA follows: TGTGCCATCAGTGGGGCGGGAGGGCAAGAGACCCAGTACTTC. It yields the protein CAISGAGGQETQYF.

This clone was observed once. The chain recombines TRBV5-5 with TRBJ2-5; 9 bases are a match to TRBD2. This CDR3 spans 16 amino acids. The V segment lost 0 bases and the J segment 4 bases; nucleotides outside the gene matches: 7. Germline V gene data show CDR1 as SGHKS and CDR2 as YYEKEE (reference sequence). The CDR3 sequence: CASSLGGGLAIETQYF. The DNA for the CDR3 is TGTGCCAGCAGCTTGGGGGGGGGACTAGCTATAGAGACCCAGTACTTC.

This chain uses TRBV6-1 with TRBJ1-5, with a weak D call TRBD1 (6 bases). V lost 3 bases to trimming and J lost 3 bases, with 15 bases between them. Looked up from germline, CDR1 is MNHNS and CDR2 is SASEGT. The CDR3 runs 16 residues. For the CDR3, the DNA is TGTGCCAGCAGTGATTCAAGTTGGACAGACAATCAGCCCCAGCATTTT. This gives the protein CASSDSSWTDNQPQHF.

The genes are TRBV9 and TRBJ2-7; 12 nucleotides align to TRBD1. Unmatched junction bases numbered 5, after V lost 4 bases and J lost 6 bases. Germline loops: CDR1 SGDLS, CDR2 YYNGEE. This CDR3 spans 14 amino acids. The CDR3 reads CASSPGQGATEQYF. The DNA for the CDR3 is TGTGCCAGCAGCCCGGGACAGGGGGCGACCGAGCAGTACTTC.